A selection of T cell receptor beta chains follows, all from one sample in a study of OX40 agonist ivuxolimab in advanced cancers. TCRdb keeps only in-frame clones here, not all; method: immunoSEQ multiplex PCR. The sample consists of 65,000 to 80,000 clones, roughly 86% of them appearing once. This sample comprised CD4+ or CD8+ T cells sorted from blood, obtained in a trial of the OX40 agonist ivuxolimab. The receptors were sampled from an adult with an advanced solid tumor such as melanoma, head and neck, liver or kidney cancer. Each CDR3 is given with its conserved first and last residue. D genes are given only for firm matches. Some rows have no size entry. The others give once, few or many, or a class for an expanded clone.

CDR3nt: TGTGCCAGCAGTGAAGCGCGCGGTGGCAATCAGCCCCAGCATTTT
CDR3aa: CASSEARGGNQPQHF
d_gene: .
abundance: once
j_gene: TRBJ1-5
v_gene: TRBV6-1

CDR3nt: TGTGCCAGCAGCCCCTGGGACAGGGTGAACACTGAAGCTTTCTTT
CDR3aa: CASSPWDRVNTEAFF
d_gene: TRBD1
abundance: .
j_gene: TRBJ1-1
v_gene: TRBV5-6

CDR3nt: TGTGCCAGCAGCTTCTCCGGGACAGCGGTCTCTGGGGCCAACGTCCTGACTTTC
CDR3aa: CASSFSGTAVSGANVLTF
d_gene: TRBD1
abundance: once
j_gene: TRBJ2-6
v_gene: TRBV7-2

CDR3nt: TGTGCCAGCAGGGAGACAGGGCGAAACACTGAAGCTTTCTTT
CDR3aa: CASRETGRNTEAFF
d_gene: TRBD1
abundance: once
j_gene: TRBJ1-1
v_gene: TRBV7-2

CDR3nt: TGTGCCAGTAGTGGGGGACAGGGTTACTCCTACGAGCAGTACTTC
CDR3aa: CASSGGQGYSYEQYF
d_gene: TRBD1
abundance: .
j_gene: TRBJ2-7
v_gene: TRBV19

CDR3nt: TGTGCCAGCAGTCAAATCGGGGGGTACTCCGTGGATACGCAGTATTTT
CDR3aa: CASSQIGGYSVDTQYF
d_gene: TRBD2
abundance: .
j_gene: TRBJ2-3
v_gene: TRBV2

CDR3nt: TGTGCCAGCTCCATAGCGGCCTCGATAGGGAATGAGCAGTTCTTC
CDR3aa: CASSIAASIGNEQFF
d_gene: .
abundance: .
j_gene: TRBJ2-1
v_gene: TRBV11-2

CDR3nt: TGTGCCAGCAGCTTACCGGGGAGCTCCTACAATGAGCAGTTCTTC
CDR3aa: CASSLPGSSYNEQFF
d_gene: .
abundance: .
j_gene: TRBJ2-1
v_gene: TRBV7-3

CDR3nt: TGTGCCAGCAGCCCCCAACAGGGGGCAACGGATGAGCAGTTCTTC
CDR3aa: CASSPQQGATDEQFF
d_gene: TRBD1
abundance: .
j_gene: TRBJ2-1
v_gene: TRBV7-3

CDR3nt: TGTGCCAGCACCACAGGGGGACCTTACAATGAGCAGTTCTTC
CDR3aa: CASTTGGPYNEQFF
d_gene: TRBD1
abundance: .
j_gene: TRBJ2-1
v_gene: TRBV28

CDR3nt: TGTGCCAGCAGGGACAGGAACCTCCGCGAGCAGTACTTC
CDR3aa: CASRDRNLREQYF
d_gene: TRBD1
abundance: few
j_gene: TRBJ2-7
v_gene: TRBV6-6

CDR3nt: TGTGCCAGCAGACGGGATCCTCTGAACACTGAAGCTTTCTTT
CDR3aa: CASRRDPLNTEAFF
d_gene: .
abundance: few
j_gene: TRBJ1-1
v_gene: TRBV7-2

CDR3nt: TGTGCCAGCAGTTTAGGCCAGGGGCTGGGTATCTACGAGCAGTACTTC
CDR3aa: CASSLGQGLGIYEQYF
d_gene: .
abundance: .
j_gene: TRBJ2-7
v_gene: TRBV27

CDR3nt: TGTGCCATCAGCCAAGGACAGGGGGCTTCCTACGAGCAGTACTTC
CDR3aa: CAISQGQGASYEQYF
d_gene: TRBD1
abundance: .
j_gene: TRBJ2-7
v_gene: TRBV10-3

CDR3nt: TGTGCCAGCAGTTTTTACGGGACAGGGTCCTACGAGCAGTACTTC
CDR3aa: CASSFYGTGSYEQYF
d_gene: TRBD1
abundance: few
j_gene: TRBJ2-7
v_gene: TRBV27

CDR3nt: TGTGCCAGCAGCCCGACAGGGACCAATTCACCCCTCCACTTT
CDR3aa: CASSPTGTNSPLHF
d_gene: TRBD1
abundance: .
j_gene: TRBJ1-6
v_gene: TRBV5-8

CDR3nt: TGTGCCAGCAGCCCCCCGGGGGGGTCTCCCGGAGGGCAGCCCCAGCATTTT
CDR3aa: CASSPPGGSPGGQPQHF
d_gene: .
abundance: .
j_gene: TRBJ1-5
v_gene: TRBV7-2

CDR3nt: TGTGCCAGCAGCGTAGCGGCGGGGTGGGGAGATACGCAGTATTTT
CDR3aa: CASSVAAGWGDTQYF
d_gene: .
abundance: .
j_gene: TRBJ2-3
v_gene: TRBV9

CDR3nt: TGTGCCAGCAGCTCCCAGCGGGGGGTCCAAGAGACCCAGTACTTC
CDR3aa: CASSSQRGVQETQYF
d_gene: TRBD2
abundance: .
j_gene: TRBJ2-5
v_gene: TRBV13

CDR3nt: TGTGCCTGGAGTACCACCGGGGGGTTTACCAATGGCTACACCTTC
CDR3aa: CAWSTTGGFTNGYTF
d_gene: .
abundance: .
j_gene: TRBJ1-2
v_gene: TRBV30

CDR3nt: TGTGCCAGCAGCCCAGGACACGCACGGCCTGAAGCTTTCTTT
CDR3aa: CASSPGHARPEAFF
d_gene: .
abundance: .
j_gene: TRBJ1-1
v_gene: TRBV9

CDR3nt: TGTGCCTGGAGTCCGGAGGGGGGTCCCTACGAGCAGTACTTC
CDR3aa: CAWSPEGGPYEQYF
d_gene: .
abundance: .
j_gene: TRBJ2-7
v_gene: TRBV30

CDR3nt: TGTGCCAGCAGTCCCCGGGACGGCCGCGAAGCTTTCTTT
CDR3aa: CASSPRDGREAFF
d_gene: .
abundance: .
j_gene: TRBJ1-1
v_gene: TRBV6-1

CDR3nt: TGTGCCAGTACCCTAAGACAGGGATCCTACAATGAGCAGTTCTTC
CDR3aa: CASTLRQGSYNEQFF
d_gene: TRBD1
abundance: .
j_gene: TRBJ2-1
v_gene: TRBV19

CDR3nt: TGTGCCATCAGTGAGCCAGCAAACACCATATATTTT
CDR3aa: CAISEPANTIYF
d_gene: .
abundance: once
j_gene: TRBJ1-3
v_gene: TRBV10-3

CDR3nt: TGTGCCAGCAGCGTAGTAGGGACTAGCGGGGGAAATGAGCAGTTCTTC
CDR3aa: CASSVVGTSGGNEQFF
d_gene: TRBD2
abundance: .
j_gene: TRBJ2-1
v_gene: TRBV9

CDR3nt: TGTGCCAGCAGTCCCGCACTGGCAGGATCGTCCTACGAGCAGTACTTC
CDR3aa: CASSPALAGSSYEQYF
d_gene: .
abundance: few
j_gene: TRBJ2-7
v_gene: TRBV28

CDR3nt: TGTGCCAGCCGGGAGGGAGGTCTTCCTGGGGCCAACGTCCTGACTTTC
CDR3aa: CASREGGLPGANVLTF
d_gene: TRBD2
abundance: .
j_gene: TRBJ2-6
v_gene: TRBV28

CDR3nt: TGTGCCAGTAGTCTTCGGAAAGGACAGGGGTCCGGGGAGCTGTTTTTT
CDR3aa: CASSLRKGQGSGELFF
d_gene: TRBD1
abundance: .
j_gene: TRBJ2-2
v_gene: TRBV19

CDR3nt: TGTGCCAGTCACAGGGAGCGCGGGAACACTGAAGCTTTCTTT
CDR3aa: CASHRERGNTEAFF
d_gene: .
abundance: .
j_gene: TRBJ1-1
v_gene: TRBV6-5